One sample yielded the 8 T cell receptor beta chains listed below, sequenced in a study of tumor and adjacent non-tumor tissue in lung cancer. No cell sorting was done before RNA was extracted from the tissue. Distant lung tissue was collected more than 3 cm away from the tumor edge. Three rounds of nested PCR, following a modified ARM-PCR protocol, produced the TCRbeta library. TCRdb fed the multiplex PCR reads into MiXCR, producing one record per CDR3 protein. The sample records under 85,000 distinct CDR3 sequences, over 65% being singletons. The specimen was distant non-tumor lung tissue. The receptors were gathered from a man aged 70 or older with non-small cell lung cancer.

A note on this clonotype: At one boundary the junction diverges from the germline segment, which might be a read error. The CDR3 nucleotides read TGTGACAGCAGTTACTCTGGGCTAGCGGGACTCCAAGGGTACGAGCAGTACTTC. It translates to CDSSYSGLAGLQGYEQYF. The chain joins TRBV6-5 to TRBJ2-7, with 9 nucleotides matching TRBD2. This CDR3 has 18 residues. CDR1 and CDR2 (germline): MNHEY, SVGAGI.

The CDR3 is CSAKPPWYNEQFF. As DNA, the CDR3 is TGCAGTGCCAAGCCTCCATGGTACAATGAGCAGTTCTTC. The V and J genes are TRBV20-1 and TRBJ2-1; D is ambiguous. CDR3 length equals 13 residues. The germline V gene has CDR1 DFQATT and CDR2 SNEGSKA (reference sequence). V dropped 6 bases and J dropped 4 bases, with 13 bases sitting between them.

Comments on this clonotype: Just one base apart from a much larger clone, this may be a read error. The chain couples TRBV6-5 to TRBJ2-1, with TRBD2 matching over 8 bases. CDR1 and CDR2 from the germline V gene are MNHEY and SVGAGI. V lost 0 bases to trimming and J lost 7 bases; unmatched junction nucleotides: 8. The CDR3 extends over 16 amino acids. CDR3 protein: CASSYSRAGGRNEQFF. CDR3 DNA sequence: TGTGCCAGCAGTTACTCGAGGGCGGGGGGTAGGAATGAGCAGTTCTTC.

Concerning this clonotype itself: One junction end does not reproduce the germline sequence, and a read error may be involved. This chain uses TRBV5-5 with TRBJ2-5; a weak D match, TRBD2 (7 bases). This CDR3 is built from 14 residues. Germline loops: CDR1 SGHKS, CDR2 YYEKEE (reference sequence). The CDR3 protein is CTSSHRRGLETQYF. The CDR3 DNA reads TGTACCAGCAGCCACCGGCGGGGGCTCGAGACCCAGTACTTC.

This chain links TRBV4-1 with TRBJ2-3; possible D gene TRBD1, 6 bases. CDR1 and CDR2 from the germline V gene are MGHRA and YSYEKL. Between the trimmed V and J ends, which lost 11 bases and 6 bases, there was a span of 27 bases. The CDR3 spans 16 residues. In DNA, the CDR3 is TGCGCCGGCAACAAGGGAGCCAGGGGATTCGTGGATACGCAGTATTTT. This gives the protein CAGNKGARGFVDTQYF.

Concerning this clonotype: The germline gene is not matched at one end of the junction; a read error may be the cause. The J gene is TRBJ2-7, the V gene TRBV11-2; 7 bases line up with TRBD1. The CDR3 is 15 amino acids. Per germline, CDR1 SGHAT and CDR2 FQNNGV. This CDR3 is CAISLDRGGRYEQYF. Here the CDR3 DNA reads TGTGCCATCAGCTTGGATCGAGGGGGCCGGTACGAGCAGTACTTT.

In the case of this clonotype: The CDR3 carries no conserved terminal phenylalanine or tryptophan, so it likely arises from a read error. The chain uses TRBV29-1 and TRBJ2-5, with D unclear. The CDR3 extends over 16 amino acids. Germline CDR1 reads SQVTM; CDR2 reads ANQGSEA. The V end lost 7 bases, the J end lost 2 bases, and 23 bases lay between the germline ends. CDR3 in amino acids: CSAKPYLQAGQETQYS. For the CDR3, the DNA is TGCAGCGCCAAGCCTTACCTCCAGGCAGGTCAAGAGACCCAGTACTCC.

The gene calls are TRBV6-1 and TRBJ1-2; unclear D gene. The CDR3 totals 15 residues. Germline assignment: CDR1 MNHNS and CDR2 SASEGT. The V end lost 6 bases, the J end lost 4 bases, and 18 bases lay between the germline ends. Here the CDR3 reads CASRSGRVEAYGYTF. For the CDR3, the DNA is TGTGCCAGCAGGTCCGGGCGAGTTGAAGCCTATGGCTACACCTTC.